Listed here are 21 T cell receptor beta chains from one sample, sequenced in a study of CD8 T cells in Susac syndrome. The authors reverse transcribed roughly 0.5 to 1 ug RNA with random hexamers. TCRdb re-derived calls from the immunoSEQ multiplex PCR reads in MiXCR, one entry per CDR3 protein. Here the sample spans about 180,000 distinct CDR3 sequences, 90% to 96% being singletons. The sample taken for sequencing was CD4+ T cells from PBMCs. Receptors originate from a human donor with Susac syndrome.

V gene TRBV7-2 combines with J gene TRBJ2-5; TRBD1 is a possible D gene (6 bases). Trimming left V 4 bases short and J 4 bases short, with 13 bases between. Germline CDR1 reads SGHTA; CDR2 reads FQGNSA. The length of the CDR3 is 14 residues. The CDR3 sequence: CASSSGQRLETQYF. In nucleotides, the CDR3 is TGTGCCAGCAGCTCCGGACAGAGACTAGAGACCCAGTACTTC.

The V gene is TRBV12-3 or TRBV12-4, the J gene TRBJ1-1; D is perhaps TRBD1 (5 bases). The germline V and J ends were trimmed by 3 bases and 11 bases, with 22 bases remaining between them. The CDR3 is 15 residues long. For the CDR3, the DNA is TGTGCCAGCAGTTTTCGTGGGACCATCGGATTGGGGGCTTTCTTT. It codes for CASSFRGTIGLGAFF.

This rearrangement joins TRBV14 to TRBJ1-3; D is unresolved. CDR3 length equals 14 residues. Trimming took off 1 base at V and 2 bases at J, with 6 bases between the two ends. Germline assignment: CDR1 SGHDN and CDR2 FVKESK. The CDR3 here is CASSQAATGNTIYF. Written as DNA, the CDR3 is TGTGCCAGCAGCCAAGCGGCCACTGGAAACACCATATATTTT.

The rearrangement joins TRBV20-1 to TRBJ2-5, with TRBD2 matching over 7 bases. The CDR3 runs to 14 residues. Germline-derived CDR1 and CDR2 are DFQATT and SNEGSKA (reference sequence). The V gene end was trimmed by 4 bases and the J gene end by 4 bases; junction bases not matched to a gene: 9. CDR3 amino acids: CSAISSRGVETQYF. CDR3 nucleotide sequence: TGCAGTGCTATAAGCTCCCGGGGGGTAGAGACCCAGTACTTC.

The chain joins TRBV4-3 to TRBJ2-7; D unresolved. Germline CDR1 LGHNA, CDR2 YSLEER. The CDR3 contains 15 residues. V was shortened by 1 base and J by 0 bases, with 10 bases between the two germline ends. The CDR3 DNA sequence: TGCGCCAGCAGCCAAGGGCAGTGGGGCTCCTACGAGCAGTACTTC. Amino acid sequence: CASSQGQWGSYEQYF.

This chain uses TRBV6-2 or TRBV6-3 with TRBJ2-7; 7 positions agree with TRBD1. The CDR3 is 14 amino acids. J gave up 1 base and V 1 base, and 1 base lay outside the gene matches. Germline assignment: CDR1 MNHEY and CDR2 SVGEGT. The CDR3 reads CASSYWGQSYEQYF. Written as DNA, the CDR3 is TGTGCCAGCAGTTACTGGGGACAGTCCTACGAGCAGTACTTC.

This clonotype was seen only once. V is TRBV7-2 and J is TRBJ1-2; 9 bases line up with TRBD1. The CDR3 extends over 12 amino acids. The junction had 7 bases not matched to a gene; V was cut back by 5 bases and J by 12 bases. The germline V gene has CDR1 SGHTA and CDR2 FQGNSA. DNA for the CDR3: TGTGCCAGCAGCCCAGGGGACAGGGCCCACACCTTC. It is translated as CASSPGDRAHTF.

The chain combines TRBV30 with TRBJ1-2; D remains unclear. V was shortened by 2 bases and J by 3 bases, with 7 bases between the two germline ends. CDR3 length: 12 residues. CDR1 is GTSNPN and CDR2 is SVGIG in the germline V gene (reference sequence). The CDR3 spells CAWSTRDYGYTF. Written as DNA, the CDR3 is TGTGCCTGGAGTACACGGGACTATGGCTACACCTTC.

This rearrangement joins TRBV7-9 to TRBJ2-3, with D perhaps TRBD2 (6 bases). Trimming stripped 6 bases from V and 0 bases from J, with 13 bases between. Looked up from germline, CDR1 is SEHNR and CDR2 is FQNEAQ (reference sequence). The CDR3 has 15 residues. CDR3 in DNA: TGTGCCAGCAGTTCCGGGACTCTGAGCACAGATACGCAGTATTTT. This codes for CASSSGTLSTDTQYF.

The V and J genes are TRBV7-9 and TRBJ2-1; D is undetermined. The germline gives CDR1 SEHNR, CDR2 FQNEAQ (reference sequence). CDR3 length: 12 residues. The CDR3 bases are TGTGCTCCAGCTGGCCTGGACAATGAGCAGTTCTTC. Its protein product is CAPAGLDNEQFF.

This clonotype was counted once. The chain has TRBV20-1 and TRBJ2-1, with D uncertain. This CDR3 region has 12 residues. Trimming pared 5 bases from V and 6 bases from J, leaving 11 bases between. The germline V gene encodes CDR1 DFQATT and CDR2 SNEGSKA (reference sequence). DNA for the CDR3: TGCAGTGCTTCGGGCCGTCGCAATGAGCAGTTCTTC. The encoded protein is CSASGRRNEQFF.

The chain employs TRBV20-1 and TRBJ1-5; D call uncertain. The V end lost 0 bases, the J end lost 5 bases, and 8 bases lay between the germline ends. This CDR3 is 13 amino acids long. CDR1 and CDR2 (germline): DFQATT, SNEGSKA (reference sequence). This chain's CDR3 is CSARDRDHQPQHF. The CDR3 DNA sequence: TGCAGTGCTAGAGATCGGGATCATCAGCCCCAGCATTTT.

The chain couples TRBV23-1 to TRBJ2-7; the D gene is possibly TRBD2 (6 bases). TRBV23-1 is treated as an ORF (open reading frame) with a function not yet certain. The V end lost 2 bases, the J end lost 6 bases, and 17 bases lay between the germline ends. The CDR3 consists of 15 residues. The CDR3 coding sequence is TGCGCCAGCAGTCAAGTGGTCGGAGGGCTCGGCGAGCAGTACGTC. It yields the protein CASSQVVGGLGEQYV.

This CDR3 is CASSPYRDTTNSPLHF. DNA for the CDR3: TGTGCCAGCTCACCCTATCGGGACACGACTAATTCACCCCTCCACTTT. The rearrangement uses TRBV18 and TRBJ1-6, with D possibly being TRBD1 (6 bases). The CDR3 has 16 residues. Per the germline V gene, CDR1 is KGHSH and CDR2 is LQKENI. Trimming cost V 3 bases and J 6 bases, with 15 bases left between them.

This chain uses TRBV13 with TRBJ2-5, with 14 bases aligning to TRBD2. V lost 5 bases to trimming and J lost 4 bases; unmatched junction nucleotides: 6. Germline CDR1 and CDR2: PRHDT and FYEKMQ (reference sequence). The CDR3 sequence is 16 residues long. The CDR3: CASSGPTSGRGETQYF. CDR3 nucleotides: TGTGCCAGCAGCGGTCCGACTAGCGGGAGGGGAGAGACCCAGTACTTC.

This chain links TRBV6-5 with TRBJ1-2; D ambiguous. CDR3 length: 12 amino acids. The germline V and J ends were trimmed by 6 bases and 7 bases, with 12 bases remaining between them. Germline lookup yields CDR1 MNHEY and CDR2 SVGAGI. The CDR3 bases are TGTGCCAGCAGCCAAGGGCGGGGTGGCTACACCTTC. Translated, it gives CASSQGRGGYTF.

The rearrangement uses TRBV30 and TRBJ1-3; D is unresolved. The CDR3 covers 16 residues. Germline V gives CDR1 GTSNPN, CDR2 SVGIG (reference sequence). V was trimmed by 2 bases and J by 1 base, leaving 15 bases between them. CDR3 protein: CAWSRSGLSSGNTIYF. The CDR3 region has the DNA TGTGCCTGGAGTAGGTCAGGATTGTCTTCTGGAAACACCATATATTTT.

The V gene is TRBV29-1, the J gene TRBJ2-1; TRBD1 agrees at 9 bases. The CDR3 has 16 amino acids. V gave up 8 bases and J gave up 4 bases; unmatched junction bases: 15. Germline CDR1 and CDR2: SQVTM and ANQGSEA. Written as DNA, the CDR3 is TGCAGCTTCTATGGGGGAGGACAGGGGCGATACAATGAGCAGTTCTTC. This codes for CSFYGGGQGRYNEQFF.

J is TRBJ2-5 and V is TRBV12-3 or TRBV12-4; the match to TRBD1 covers 11 bases. Trimming took 8 bases from V and 3 from J; bases not matched to a gene: 8. The CDR3 runs 15 residues. The CDR3 protein is CASGPGTGGKETQYF. The CDR3 bases are TGTGCCAGCGGGCCGGGGACAGGGGGTAAAGAGACCCAGTACTTC.

The chain links TRBV15 to TRBJ1-2; the match to TRBD1 covers 7 bases. The junction had 1 base not matched to a gene; V was cut back by 1 base and J by 2 bases. The germline V gene has CDR1 LNHNV and CDR2 YYDKDF (reference sequence). The CDR3 has 14 amino acids. The CDR3 is CATSRGDSNYGYTF. CDR3 nucleotide sequence: TGTGCCACCAGCAGAGGGGACAGCAACTATGGCTACACCTTC.

The chain uses TRBV10-3 and TRBJ2-5; 13 bases are shared with TRBD2. J lost 5 bases, V lost 5 bases, and 5 bases had no gene match. The germline V gene has CDR1 ENHRY and CDR2 SYGVKD. The CDR3 is made up of 15 amino acids. The CDR3 DNA reads as TGTGCCATCAGTTCCGGGACTAGCGGGATCGAGACCCAGTACTTC. The encoded protein is CAISSGTSGIETQYF.